These T cell receptor beta chains were read from a single sample in a study of cytomegalovirus exposure and HLA in healthy donors. The repertoire was sequenced with immunoSEQ multiplex PCR; TCRdb's copy has only in-frame clones and lacks some. The repertoire includes roughly 150,000 clones, 60% to 80% of them detected once, and about 1.5% sits in the top ten. Sequenced input: PBMCs. These receptors originate from a male donor in good health and CMV-seronegative. CDR3s include the opening cysteine and the closing phenylalanine or tryptophan. D genes are given only for firm matches. Size is omitted from some rows. Given values are once, few, many or a class for expanded clones.

cdr3_aa cdr3_nt j_call v_call cdr3_length clone_size d_call
CASSLGDTTQQYF TGCGCCAGCAGTTTGGGAGATACTACGCAGCAGTACTTC TRBJ2-7 TRBV10-2 13 . .
CAWSDWGGGETQYF TGTGCCTGGAGTGACTGGGGGGGTGGTGAGACCCAGTACTTC TRBJ2-5 TRBV30 14 . TRBD2
CASSLSPLGQGAGEQFF TGTGCCAGCAGTTTATCACCTTTGGGACAGGGGGCGGGTGAGCAGTTCTTC TRBJ2-1 TRBV27 17 . TRBD1
CASSKQGTNEKLFF TGTGCCAGCAGTAAACAGGGGACTAATGAAAAACTGTTTTTT TRBJ1-4 TRBV6-1 14 . TRBD1
CASGRTPNTEAFF TGTGCCAGCGGCAGAACCCCGAACACTGAAGCTTTCTTT TRBJ1-1 TRBV6-5 13 . .
CSVGGLNYEQYF TGCAGCGTTGGTGGCCTTAACTACGAGCAGTACTTC TRBJ2-7 TRBV29-1 12 . .
CAIRPTGARNSPLHF TGTGCCATCAGGCCGACAGGGGCGCGTAATTCACCCCTCCACTTT TRBJ1-6 TRBV10-3 15 . TRBD1
CASSETGGLAGANGLTF TGTGCCAGCAGTGAAACAGGGGGTCTCGCCGGGGCCAACGGCCTGACTTTC TRBJ2-6 TRBV2 17 . TRBD1
CASSLTGSITDTQYF TGTGCCAGCAGCTTAACCGGGAGTATAACAGATACGCAGTATTTT TRBJ2-3 TRBV7-3 15 . .
CASSQIPGSRRYGYTF TGTGCCAGCAGCCAAATCCCAGGGTCAAGGCGGTATGGCTACACCTTC TRBJ1-2 TRBV11-2 16 . .
CASSLAPQGANYGYTF TGCGCCAGCAGCTTGGCACCACAGGGGGCTAACTATGGCTACACCTTC TRBJ1-2 TRBV5-1 16 . TRBD1
CASSPSGFLSGTDTQYF TGCGCCAGCAGCCCTAGCGGTTTTTTGTCGGGCACAGATACGCAGTATTTT TRBJ2-3 TRBV5-1 17 . TRBD2
CASKSGTGPYEQYF TGTGCCAGCAAAAGCGGGACAGGGCCCTACGAGCAGTACTTC TRBJ2-7 TRBV27 14 . TRBD1
CSVATGRGQPQHF TGCAGCGTTGCGACGGGCAGGGGTCAGCCCCAGCATTTT TRBJ1-5 TRBV29-1 13 once .
CASSTNRGSSYNEQFF TGTGCCAGCAGCACAAACAGGGGTAGCTCCTACAATGAGCAGTTCTTC TRBJ2-1 TRBV7-2 16 . TRBD1
CASSPLEGQGSNEQFF TGTGCCAGCTCACCACTCGAAGGCCAGGGTAGCAATGAGCAGTTCTTC TRBJ2-1 TRBV18 16 . .
CASSLGGLPSYEQYF TGCGCCAGCAGCTTGGGCGGGCTCCCCTCCTACGAGCAGTACTTC TRBJ2-7 TRBV5-1 15 . .
CASSLSTGQGAGEQYF TGTGCCAGCAGTTTATCGACGGGACAGGGGGCGGGTGAGCAGTACTTC TRBJ2-7 TRBV27 16 . TRBD1
CASSPPSKNTEAFF TGTGCCAGCTCACCACCTTCTAAGAACACTGAAGCTTTCTTT TRBJ1-1 TRBV18 14 . .
CATSRERGVSYNEQFF TGTGCCACCAGCAGAGAGCGGGGGGTGTCCTACAATGAGCAGTTCTTC TRBJ2-1 TRBV15 16 . TRBD2
CASSQDVSGGLAEQFF TGCGCCAGCAGCCAAGATGTATCGGGGGGGCTCGCTGAGCAGTTCTTC TRBJ2-1 TRBV4-3 16 . TRBD2
CSSSSGQGRGDTQYF TGTTCCAGCAGCTCCGGACAGGGGAGGGGAGATACGCAGTATTTT TRBJ2-3 TRBV7-9 15 . TRBD1
CSAWTGGLQPQHF TGCAGCGCCTGGACAGGGGGCCTTCAGCCCCAGCATTTT TRBJ1-5 TRBV29-1 13 . TRBD1
CASSWTSLGEQYF TGTGCCAGCTCCTGGACTAGCTTGGGCGAGCAGTACTTC TRBJ2-7 TRBV11-2 13 . TRBD2
CASSLGTGVTEAFF TGTGCCAGCAGTCTCGGGACAGGGGTAACTGAAGCTTTCTTT TRBJ1-1 TRBV27 14 . TRBD1
CATSTLRLDSNQPQHF TGTGCCACCAGCACGTTGCGACTGGATAGCAATCAGCCCCAGCATTTT TRBJ1-5 TRBV15 16 . .
CASRPTSGGPRQETQYF TGTGCCAGCAGACCTACTAGCGGGGGGCCCCGCCAAGAGACCCAGTACTTC TRBJ2-5 TRBV5-4 17 . TRBD2
CATTSGSFGSYNEQFF TGTGCCACAACTAGCGGGAGTTTTGGGTCCTACAATGAGCAGTTCTTC TRBJ2-1 TRBV27 16 . TRBD2
CSVDRLGTGDGYTF TGCAGCGTTGATCGTCTTGGGACAGGGGATGGCTACACCTTC TRBJ1-2 TRBV29-1 14 . TRBD1
CASSQLGTTGQGNEKLFF TGTGCCAGCTCACAATTGGGAACCACCGGACAGGGTAATGAAAAACTGTTTTTT TRBJ1-4 TRBV18 18 . TRBD1
CASSWTGGNSPLHF TGTGCCAGCAGTTGGACAGGGGGGAATTCACCCCTCCACTTT TRBJ1-6 TRBV6-6 14 . TRBD1
CANPGLAGETQYF TGTGCCAACCCAGGACTAGCGGGAGAGACCCAGTACTTC TRBJ2-5 TRBV2 13 . TRBD2
CASLGQGAINEQFF TGTGCCAGTCTCGGACAGGGGGCTATCAATGAGCAGTTCTTC TRBJ2-1 TRBV19 14 . TRBD1
CSVEREPDTQYF TGCAGCGTTGAACGGGAGCCAGATACGCAGTATTTT TRBJ2-3 TRBV29-1 12 . .
CASSLSGVYGYTF TGTGCCAGCAGTTTATCGGGCGTCTATGGCTACACCTTC TRBJ1-2 TRBV27 13 . .
CASSIPPGQGGYQFF TGTGCCAGCAGTATCCCCCCGGGACAGGGTGGGTACCAGTTCTTC TRBJ2-1 TRBV28 15 . TRBD1
CASSDRQGLGGYTF TGTGCCAGCAGTGACCGACAGGGCCTTGGGGGCTACACCTTC TRBJ1-2 TRBV6-1 14 . TRBD1
CAWSVERVGEQYF TGTGCCTGGAGTGTAGAGAGGGTTGGCGAGCAGTACTTC TRBJ2-7 TRBV30 13 . .
CASSLVARGQETQYF TGTGCCAGCAGCTTAGTCGCCAGGGGGCAAGAGACCCAGTACTTC TRBJ2-5 TRBV7-6 15 . TRBD1
CSVEGLQGSYNEQFF TGCAGCGTTGAAGGTTTGCAGGGGAGCTACAATGAGCAGTTCTTC TRBJ2-1 TRBV29-1 15 . .
CASSILGRGEDEQYF TGTGCCAGTAGTATCCTAGGCAGGGGAGAAGACGAGCAGTACTTC TRBJ2-7 TRBV19 15 . .
CASSLLGRSSPTDTQYF TGTGCCAGCAGCTTATTGGGGAGGAGCAGTCCAACAGATACGCAGTATTTT TRBJ2-3 TRBV7-2 17 . .
CASSYGTGGKQPQHF TGTGCCAGCAGTTACGGGACAGGGGGCAAGCAGCCCCAGCATTTT TRBJ1-5 TRBV6-5 15 . TRBD1
CASSLVPQLGYGYTF TGTGCCAGCAGCTTAGTTCCCCAACTAGGATATGGCTACACCTTC TRBJ1-2 TRBV11-2 15 . .